This T cell receptor (beta chain) was documented in a study of blood T cell repertoires in COVID-19. This CDR3 is 19 amino acids long. CDR1 LNHNV and CDR2 YYDKDF come from the germline V gene (reference sequence). V lost 0 bases and J lost 0, with 18 bases in between. The protocol was immunoSEQ multiplex PCR, while the TCRdb copy is restricted to in-frame clones and leaves out a portion. The sample has hundreds of thousands of clones; about nine tenths are singletons. This TCR was sampled from a man aged 18 to 29 who had recovered from COVID-19. Sequencing used PBMCs or T cells enriched from blood (not recorded which). This chain uses TRBV15 with TRBJ1-5; perhaps TRBD1 as D (6 bases). The CDR3 loop is CATSRDEEGGGDSNQPQHF. The DNA for the CDR3 is TGTGCCACCAGCAGAGATGAGGAGGGAGGGGGGGATAGCAATCAGCCCCAGCATTTT.